Each of the 5 T cell receptor beta chains below was sequenced from the same sample in a study of blood T cell repertoires in COVID-19. TCRdb's copy holds only in-frame clones and misses some; the assay was immunoSEQ multiplex PCR. The sample lists under 350,000 clones, around 86% occurring once. Sequencing was done on a sample of peripheral blood. These receptors all come from a human donor in a cohort sampled during active COVID-19.

The rearrangement uses TRBV29-1 and TRBJ2-1, with D unresolved. The length of the CDR3 is 12 residues. Germline values: CDR1 SQVTM, CDR2 ANQGSEA. V shed 7 bases and J shed 2 bases, with 9 bases lying between them. DNA of the CDR3: TGCAGCGACGCCAGGACCTACAATGAGCAGTTCTTC. Its translation is CSDARTYNEQFF.

As DNA, the CDR3 is TGTGCCAGCAGTGACGGGGGTCAGCAAACCAATGAGCAGTTCTTC. Translation gives CASSDGGQQTNEQFF. V and J are TRBV2 and TRBJ2-1, with D possibly matching TRBD2 (6 bases). This CDR3 spans 15 amino acids. Trimming removed 3 bases from V and 6 bases from J, with 15 bases in between. CDR1 and CDR2 from the germline V gene are SNHLY and FYNNEI.

The V call is TRBV27, the J call TRBJ2-1; 8 nucleotides agree with TRBD2. Germline V CDR1 and CDR2: MNHEY, SMNVEV (reference sequence). CDR3 length: 14 amino acids. J lost 6 bases, V lost 6 bases, and 7 bases had no gene match. Here the CDR3 DNA reads TGTGCCAGCAGCAGAAGCGGGAGATTCAATGAGCAGTTCTTC. Protein product: CASSRSGRFNEQFF.

The J gene is TRBJ2-5, the V gene TRBV7-6, with 7 bases fitting TRBD2. The CDR3 totals 15 residues. Germline V gene sequence: CDR1 SGHVS, CDR2 FNYEAQ. The trim removed 7 bases at V and 4 bases at J, leaving 12 bases unmatched. CDR3 sequence: CASTARGDRRETQYF. The DNA of the CDR3 is TGTGCCAGCACCGCCCGGGGGGACCGGAGAGAGACCCAGTACTTC. Looking up the rest from reference TRBV7-6 and TRBJ2-5 gives the full variable domain: GAGVSQSPRYKVTKRGQDVALRCDPISGHVSLYWYRQALGQGPEFLTYFNYEAQQDKSGLPNDRFSAERPEGSISTLTIQRTEQRDSAMYRCASTARGDRRETQYFGPGTRLLVL.

This clone was picked up one time. The J gene is TRBJ2-1, the V gene TRBV5-4, with TRBD2 matching 8 bases. The CDR3 is made up of 14 amino acids. Germline V gene sequence: CDR1 SGHNT, CDR2 YYREEE (reference sequence). J lost 6 bases, V lost 2 bases, and 4 bases had no gene match. This chain's CDR3 is CASSFLSGGNEQFF. Written as DNA, the CDR3 is TGTGCCAGCAGCTTTTTAAGCGGGGGCAATGAGCAGTTCTTC.